This T cell receptor (beta chain) was profiled in a study of cytomegalovirus exposure and HLA in healthy donors. This CDR3 contains 17 residues. Germline CDR1 and CDR2: SEHNR and FQNEAQ (reference sequence). The study's findings and limits: In a later analysis, common viral pathogens appeared linked to several of the most significant clusters. CMV serostatus alone was available as immune exposure information.

The PCR employed 60 Vbeta primers together with 13 Jbeta primers. Produced via immunoSEQ multiplex PCR; TCRdb's table is partial and in-frame only. Of roughly 120,000 clones in the sample, more than 75% were seen once. Regarding this clone: Antigen unknown. The junction departs from germline at one end; a sequencing error may be responsible.

The chain uses TRBV7-9 and TRBJ2-6, with TRBD1 as a possible D gene (6 bases). This sequence was found in a man in his forties in good health and CMV-seronegative. Sequenced: PBMCs. Written as DNA, the CDR3 is TGTTCCAGCAGCTTTGACAGGCGCTCCTCTGGGGCCAACGTCCTGACTTTC. Translating gives CSSSFDRRSSGANVLTF.